This T cell receptor (beta chain) comes out of a study of post-analysis software for immune sequencing data. Study results and limitations: Clustering by F measure revealed strong co-clustering among samples prepared together in one batch. Relative to controls, patients had roughly five TRBV segments at higher frequency, with TRBV5-6, TRBV5-1 and TRBV20-1 among these.

Germline values: CDR1 SGHTA, CDR2 FQGTGA. The CDR3 has 15 residues. V shed 11 bases and J shed 2 bases, with 16 bases lying between them. Note on this clonotype: Antigen specificity is unknown.

Sequencing libraries made from TCR beta cDNA carried unique molecular identifiers. From the PCR reads, TCRdb called clonotypes with MiXCR, one entry per CDR3 protein. The sample consists of more than 500,000 distinct CDR3 sequences, approximately 31% of them appearing once. The V and J genes are TRBV7-3 and TRBJ2-6; TRBD2 is a possible D gene (5 bases). The sequencing input was blood. This sequence originates from a girl younger than 18 with multiple sclerosis. The CDR3 region is CASKRDSAGANVLTF. CDR3 DNA: TGTGCCTCGAAGAGGGATAGCGCTGGGGCCAACGTCCTGACTTTC.